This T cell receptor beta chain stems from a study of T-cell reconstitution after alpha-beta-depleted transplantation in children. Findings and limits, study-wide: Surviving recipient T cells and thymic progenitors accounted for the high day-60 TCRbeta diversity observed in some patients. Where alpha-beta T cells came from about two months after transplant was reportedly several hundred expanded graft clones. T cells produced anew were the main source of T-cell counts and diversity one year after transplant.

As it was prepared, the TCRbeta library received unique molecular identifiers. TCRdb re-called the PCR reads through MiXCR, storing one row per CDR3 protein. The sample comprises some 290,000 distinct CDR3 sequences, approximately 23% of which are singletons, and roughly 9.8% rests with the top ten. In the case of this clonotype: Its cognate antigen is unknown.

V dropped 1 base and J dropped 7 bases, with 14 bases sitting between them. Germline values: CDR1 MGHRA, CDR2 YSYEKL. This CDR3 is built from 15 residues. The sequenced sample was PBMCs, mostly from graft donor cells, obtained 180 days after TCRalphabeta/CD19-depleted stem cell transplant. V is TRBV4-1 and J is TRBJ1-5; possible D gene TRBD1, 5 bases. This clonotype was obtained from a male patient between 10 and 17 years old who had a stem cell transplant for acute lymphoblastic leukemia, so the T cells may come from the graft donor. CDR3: CASSQVGQGGQPQHF. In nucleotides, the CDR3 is TGCGCCAGCAGCCAAGTCGGGCAGGGAGGACAGCCCCAGCATTTT.